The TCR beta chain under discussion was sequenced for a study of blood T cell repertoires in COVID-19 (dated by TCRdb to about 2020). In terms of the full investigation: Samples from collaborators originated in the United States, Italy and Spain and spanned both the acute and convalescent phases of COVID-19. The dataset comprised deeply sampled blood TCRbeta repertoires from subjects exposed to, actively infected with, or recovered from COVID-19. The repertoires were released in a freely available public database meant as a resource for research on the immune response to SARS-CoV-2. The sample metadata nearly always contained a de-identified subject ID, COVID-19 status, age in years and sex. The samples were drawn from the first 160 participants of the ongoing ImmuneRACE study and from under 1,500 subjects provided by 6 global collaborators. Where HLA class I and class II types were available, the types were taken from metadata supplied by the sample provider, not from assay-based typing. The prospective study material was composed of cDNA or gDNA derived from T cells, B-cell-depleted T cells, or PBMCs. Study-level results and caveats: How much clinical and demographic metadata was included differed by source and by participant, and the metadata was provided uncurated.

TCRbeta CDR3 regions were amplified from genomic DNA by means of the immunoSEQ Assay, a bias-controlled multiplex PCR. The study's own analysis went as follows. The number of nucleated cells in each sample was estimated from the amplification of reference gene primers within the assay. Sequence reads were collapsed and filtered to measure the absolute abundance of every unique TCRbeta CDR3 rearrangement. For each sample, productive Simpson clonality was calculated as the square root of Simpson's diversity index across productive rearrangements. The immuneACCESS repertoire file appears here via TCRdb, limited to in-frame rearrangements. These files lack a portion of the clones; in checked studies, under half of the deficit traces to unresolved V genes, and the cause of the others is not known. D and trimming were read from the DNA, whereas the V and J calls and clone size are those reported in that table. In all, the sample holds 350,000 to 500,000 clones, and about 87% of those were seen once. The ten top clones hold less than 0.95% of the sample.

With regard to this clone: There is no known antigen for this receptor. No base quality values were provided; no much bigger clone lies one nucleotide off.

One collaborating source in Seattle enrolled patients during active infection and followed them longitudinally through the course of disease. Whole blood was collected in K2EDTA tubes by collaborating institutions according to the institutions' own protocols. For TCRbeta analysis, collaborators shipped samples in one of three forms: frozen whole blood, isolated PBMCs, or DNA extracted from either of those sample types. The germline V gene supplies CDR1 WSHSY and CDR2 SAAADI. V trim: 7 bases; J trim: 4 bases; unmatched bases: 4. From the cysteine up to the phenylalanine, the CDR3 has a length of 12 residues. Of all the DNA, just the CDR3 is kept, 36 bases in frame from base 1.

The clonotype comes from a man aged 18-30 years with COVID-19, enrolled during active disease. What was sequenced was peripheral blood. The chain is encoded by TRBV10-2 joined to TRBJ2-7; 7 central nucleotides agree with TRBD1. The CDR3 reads CASTQGKYEQYF. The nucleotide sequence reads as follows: TGCGCCAGCACACAGGGGAAATACGAGCAGTACTTC.